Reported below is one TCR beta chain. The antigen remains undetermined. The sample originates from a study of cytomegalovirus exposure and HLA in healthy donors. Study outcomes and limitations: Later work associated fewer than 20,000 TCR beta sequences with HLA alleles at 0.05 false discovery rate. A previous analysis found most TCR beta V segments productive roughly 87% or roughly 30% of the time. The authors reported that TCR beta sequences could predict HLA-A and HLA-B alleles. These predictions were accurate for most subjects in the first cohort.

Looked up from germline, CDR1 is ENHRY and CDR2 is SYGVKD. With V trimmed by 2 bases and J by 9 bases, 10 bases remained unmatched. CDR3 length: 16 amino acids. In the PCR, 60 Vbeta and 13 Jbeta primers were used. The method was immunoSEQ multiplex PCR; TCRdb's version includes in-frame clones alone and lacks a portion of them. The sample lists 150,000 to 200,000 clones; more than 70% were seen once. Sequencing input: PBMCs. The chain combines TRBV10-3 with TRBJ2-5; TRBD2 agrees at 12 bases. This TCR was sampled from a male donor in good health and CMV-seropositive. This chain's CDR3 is CAISETSGRPREAQYF. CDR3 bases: TGTGCCATCAGTGAGACTAGCGGGAGGCCGCGGGAGGCCCAGTACTTC.